This is a list of T cell receptor beta chains from one sample in a study of blood T cell repertoires in COVID-19. Assay used: immunoSEQ multiplex PCR; TCRdb lists only in-frame clones, some missing. Here the sample spans approximately 400,000 clones, around four fifths being singletons. The sequenced sample was PBMCs or T cells enriched from blood (not recorded which). Receptor source: a woman aged 50 to 60 who had recovered from COVID-19. The conserved cysteine and the conserved F or W are not part of the CDR3 here. The size of a clone is reported for some rows only, either as once, few or many, or as a class for expanded clones.

CDR3 length	clone size	V gene	J gene	CDR3 protein
11	few	TRBV29-1	TRBJ1-2	SAETEAGYGYT
13	.	TRBV9	TRBJ1-5	ASSVGGGGNQPQH
15	.	TRBV6-2/TRBV6-3	TRBJ1-1	ASSHSGTKSRGTEAF
14	.	TRBV18	TRBJ1-5	ASSPYTGTGNQPQH
12	.	TRBV11-3	TRBJ2-3	ASSSALLGDTQY
12	.	TRBV18	TRBJ1-2	ASSPPGHGGGYT
11	.	TRBV29-1	TRBJ1-1	SARQEMNTEAF
18	few	TRBV7-3	TRBJ2-2	ASSLGGTSGGPIRPGELF
12	.	TRBV18	TRBJ1-1	ASSPPAADTEAF
12	.	TRBV7-2	TRBJ1-2	ASSPGQGFYGYT
13	once	TRBV5-6	TRBJ1-5	ASSPWALPDQPQH
12	few	TRBV11-2	TRBJ1-1	ASSTRTGGTEAF
16	.	TRBV7-6	TRBJ1-3	ASSLAPGQASSGNTIY
13	.	TRBV3-1/TRBV3-2	TRBJ1-3	ASSPRERSGNTIY
13	.	TRBV29-1	TRBJ2-1	SARWGGTRRVEQF
13	.	TRBV19	TRBJ1-2	ASSISATGLAGYT
13	.	TRBV19	TRBJ1-4	ATTPRGMANEKLF
12	.	TRBV5-1	TRBJ1-2	ASSPVFVGDGYT
12	.	TRBV6-2/TRBV6-3	TRBJ1-5	ASSRTGEWQPQH
11	.	TRBV30	TRBJ2-5	AWSLAVRETQY
12	.	TRBV19	TRBJ1-1	ASSTGTGNTEAF
13	.	TRBV27	TRBJ1-6	ASSFTGTYNSPLH
11	.	TRBV7-2	TRBJ1-1	ASRLTGNTEAF
12	.	TRBV18	TRBJ1-1	ASSPPFDRLKAF
12	few	TRBV7-8	TRBJ1-6	ASSFPRGGSPLH
14	.	TRBV9	TRBJ2-3	ASSGRLAGSTDTQY
11	.	TRBV6-5	TRBJ1-5	ASSSGANQPQH
11	.	TRBV7-2	TRBJ1-2	ASSLGFGQGYT
11	.	TRBV2	TRBJ1-1	ASSGDLGTEAF
12	.	TRBV28	TRBJ2-3	ASKEGTSTDTQY
11	.	TRBV19	TRBJ1-1	ASSRTGDTEAF
13	.	TRBV6-1	TRBJ1-2	ASSEAEVTVYGYT
14	.	TRBV7-2	TRBJ2-1	ASSLAASGTYNEQF
14	.	TRBV20-1	TRBJ1-2	SASFVGRGSGYGYT
13	.	TRBV4-1	TRBJ1-5	ASSQDNRVNQPQH
13	.	TRBV6-5	TRBJ1-3	ASRGQGVTGNTIY
15	.	TRBV14	TRBJ1-3	ASSQDRVGFSGNTIY
16	once	TRBV7-9	TRBJ2-7	ASSSPGLAGGSSYEQY
13	.	TRBV27	TRBJ2-7	ASSWSVNRGYEQY
11	.	TRBV12-3/TRBV12-4	TRBJ2-7	ASSLALGGEQY
13	.	TRBV6-2/TRBV6-3	TRBJ1-5	ASSYRGTRNQPQH
13	once	TRBV19	TRBJ2-1	ASSPTGQGFDEQF